These T cell receptor beta chains were read from a single sample in a study of OX40 agonist ivuxolimab in advanced cancers. Here immunoSEQ multiplex PCR was the method, and the copy in TCRdb shows in-frame clones only, minus some. The top ten clones hold under 0.75% of a sample with approximately 76,000 clones, around 85% of them seen once. Sequencing used CD4+ or CD8+ T cells sorted from blood, obtained in a trial of the OX40 agonist ivuxolimab. These receptor sequences come from an adult with an advanced solid tumor such as melanoma, head and neck, liver or kidney cancer. CDR3s include the opening cysteine and the closing phenylalanine or tryptophan. The D gene is left open where the match is weak. Clone size is stated in some rows and not others, as once, few, many or a class when expanded.

size	D	V	J	DNA	CDR3
few	NA	TRBV6-5	TRBJ1-3	TGTGCCAGCAGTTACTCGCGGCAGGACTCTGGAAACACCATATATTTT	CASSYSRQDSGNTIYF
NA	NA	TRBV5-8	TRBJ1-2	TGTGCCAGCACCCCTGGGACGGCTAACTATGGCTACACCTTC	CASTPGTANYGYTF
NA	NA	TRBV7-2	TRBJ1-4	TGTGCCAGCAGCTCCAATATCGGCCGGCTTAATGAAAAACTGTTTTTT	CASSSNIGRLNEKLFF
NA	NA	TRBV2	TRBJ1-2	TGTGCCAGCAGTTTAGAAAACTATGGCTACACCTTC	CASSLENYGYTF
NA	NA	TRBV30	TRBJ2-4	TGTGCCTGGAATTTGGGGGGTCAGAACATTCAGTACTTC	CAWNLGGQNIQYF
NA	NA	TRBV7-9	TRBJ2-2	TGTGCCAGCAGCCCTCGGGGCCCTACGAACACCGGGGAGCTGTTTTTT	CASSPRGPTNTGELFF
NA	NA	TRBV5-8	TRBJ1-2	TGTGCCAGCCCCATCGGGTGGGCTAACTATGGCTACACCTTC	CASPIGWANYGYTF
NA	TRBD1	TRBV5-1	TRBJ1-1	TGCGCCAGCAGCCTAACCCGGACAGGGGATGGGTCTGAAGCTTTCTTT	CASSLTRTGDGSEAFF
once	TRBD1	TRBV6-5	TRBJ2-5	TGTGCCAGCAGCGTCGGGACAGGGGGCGCGGAGACCCAGTACTTC	CASSVGTGGAETQYF
NA	NA	TRBV7-2	TRBJ1-1	TGTGCCAGCAGCTCCGGGGGCGCCGTGTTAAGAGCTTTCTTT	CASSSGGAVLRAFF
NA	NA	TRBV18	TRBJ2-7	TGTGCCAGCTCACGAACCGGGAGAGGGGACGAGCAGTACTTC	CASSRTGRGDEQYF
NA	NA	TRBV5-4	TRBJ2-1	TGTGCCAGCAGCTGGGAAGGGGCGGGGCAGTTCTTC	CASSWEGAGQFF
NA	TRBD1	TRBV10-3	TRBJ1-1	TGTGCCAACTCCAGGACAGGAGGCATGAACACTGAAGCTTTCTTT	CANSRTGGMNTEAFF
NA	TRBD1	TRBV30	TRBJ1-6	TGTGCCACCCAGGACAGGGGAGGTTATTCACCCCTCCACTTT	CATQDRGGYSPLHF
NA	NA	TRBV4-1	TRBJ2-7	TGCGCCAGCAGCCAAACCCCGGGGGCAGGGGGCTCCTACGAGCAGTACTTC	CASSQTPGAGGSYEQYF
NA	NA	TRBV7-3	TRBJ2-6	TGTGCCAGCAGCTTAATGGCAGCGGGGGCCAACGTCCTGACTTTC	CASSLMAAGANVLTF
NA	NA	TRBV10-3	TRBJ1-5	TGTGCCATCAGTGAGGGGGCGGGGAGACGACCCCAGCCCCAGCATTTT	CAISEGAGRRPQPQHF
NA	NA	TRBV18	TRBJ1-1	TGTGCCAGCTCACCAGATGACACTGAAGCTTTCTTT	CASSPDDTEAFF